What follows describes a single TCR beta chain. What it binds is not known. Trimming removed 5 bases at V and 1 base at J, with 20 bases between. The CDR3 has 17 amino acids. The germline CDR1 and CDR2 sequences are SGHTA and FQGNSA. Through a sample-barcoded 5' primer and a J-beta primer mix, a second PCR was run for about 6 to 12 cycles. Via MiXCR, TCRdb re-called the 5' RACE reads, giving one row per CDR3 protein. The sample holds approximately 810,000 distinct CDR3 sequences, under 40% seen once. The sample belongs to a study of blood T cells in healthy people across ages. General study findings and limits: A strong correlation between TCR beta diversity and naive T cell percentage was seen.

What was sequenced was blood. This clonotype originated in a man aged 18 to 29 in good health. The rearrangement joins TRBV7-2 to TRBJ2-5; D might be TRBD1 or TRBD2, each matching 5 bases. The CDR3 nucleotides are TGTGCCAGCAGCCCTGGGCCCCCTGGGGGACCCCAAGAGACCCAGTACTTC. It is translated as CASSPGPPGGPQETQYF.